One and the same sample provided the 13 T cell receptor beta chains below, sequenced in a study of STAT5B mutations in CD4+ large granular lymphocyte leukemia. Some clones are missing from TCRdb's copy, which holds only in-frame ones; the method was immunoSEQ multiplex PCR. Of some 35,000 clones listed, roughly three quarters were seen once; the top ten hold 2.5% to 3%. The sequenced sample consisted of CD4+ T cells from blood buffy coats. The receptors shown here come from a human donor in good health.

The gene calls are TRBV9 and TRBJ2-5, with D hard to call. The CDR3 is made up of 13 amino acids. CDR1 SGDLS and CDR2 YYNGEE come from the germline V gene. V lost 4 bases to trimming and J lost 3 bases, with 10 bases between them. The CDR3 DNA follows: TGTGCCAGCAGCCTCGGCGGAAAAGAGACCCAGTACTTC. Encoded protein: CASSLGGKETQYF.

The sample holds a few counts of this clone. The CDR3: CATRQQTQVGKLFF. The CDR3 DNA reads TGTGCCACTAGGCAACAGACACAGGTGGGAAAACTGTTTTTT. The chain carries TRBV15 and TRBJ1-4, with D tentatively TRBD1 (5 bases). CDR1 LNHNV and CDR2 YYDKDF come from the germline V gene (reference sequence). With 9 bases removed from V and 10 bases from J, the gap between germline ends came to 21 bases. This CDR3 contains 14 residues.

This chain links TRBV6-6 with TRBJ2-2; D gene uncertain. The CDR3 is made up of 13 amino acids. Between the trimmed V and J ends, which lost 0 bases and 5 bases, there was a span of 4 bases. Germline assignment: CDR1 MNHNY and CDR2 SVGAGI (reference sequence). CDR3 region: CASSYSETGELFF. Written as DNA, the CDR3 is TGTGCCAGCAGTTACTCCGAGACCGGGGAGCTGTTTTTT.

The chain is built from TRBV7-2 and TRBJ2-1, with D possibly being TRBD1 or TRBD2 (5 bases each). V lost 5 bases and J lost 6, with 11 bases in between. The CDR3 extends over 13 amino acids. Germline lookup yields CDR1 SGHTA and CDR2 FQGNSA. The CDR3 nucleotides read TGTGCCAGCAGCCTCGGGACGGCCAATGAGCAGTTCTTC. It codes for CASSLGTANEQFF.

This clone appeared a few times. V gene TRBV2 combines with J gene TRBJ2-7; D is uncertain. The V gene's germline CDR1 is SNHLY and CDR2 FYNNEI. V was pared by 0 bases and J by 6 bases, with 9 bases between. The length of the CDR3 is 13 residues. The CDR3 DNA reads TGTGCCAGCAGTGAAGCGCCGTTCCTCGAGCAGTACTTC. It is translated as CASSEAPFLEQYF. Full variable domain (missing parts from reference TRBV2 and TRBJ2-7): EPEVTQTPSHQVTQMGQEVILRCVPISNHLYFYWYRQILGQKVEFLVSFYNNEISEKSEIFDDQFSVERPDGSNFTLKIRSTKLEDSAMYFCASSEAPFLEQYFGPGTRLTVT.

In DNA, the CDR3 is TGTGCCAGCACAGTTAATAGCGGGGGGGCCGTAGAGACCCAGTACTTC. It encodes CASTVNSGGAVETQYF. V and J are TRBV7-6 and TRBJ2-5; 11 nucleotides align to TRBD2. The CDR3 runs 16 residues. Per the germline V gene, CDR1 is SGHVS and CDR2 is FNYEAQ. V shed 7 bases and J 4 bases; nucleotides not matched to a gene: 11.

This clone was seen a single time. In nucleotides, the CDR3 is TGTGCCAGCAGCCAAGGTCCTCCACCCCTCCACTTT. Its protein product is CASSQGPPPLHF. The rearrangement uses TRBV14 and TRBJ1-6; D not certain. CDR1 SGHDN and CDR2 FVKESK come from the germline V gene. The CDR3 is 12 amino acids. Trimming pared 1 base from V and 11 bases from J, leaving 6 bases between.

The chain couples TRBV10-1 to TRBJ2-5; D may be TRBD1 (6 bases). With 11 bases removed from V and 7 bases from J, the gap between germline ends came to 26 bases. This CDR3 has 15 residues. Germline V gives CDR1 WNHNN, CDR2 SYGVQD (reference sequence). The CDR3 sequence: CAQHPPGTQGSTQYF. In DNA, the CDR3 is TGCGCCCAGCATCCTCCCGGGACACAAGGCTCGACCCAGTACTTC.

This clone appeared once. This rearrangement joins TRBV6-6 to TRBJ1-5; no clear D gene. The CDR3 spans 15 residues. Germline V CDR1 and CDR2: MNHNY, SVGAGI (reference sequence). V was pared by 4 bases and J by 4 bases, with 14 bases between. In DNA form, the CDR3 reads TGTGCCAGCAGTTTACCCGCTACACAGAATCAGCCCCAGCATTTT. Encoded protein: CASSLPATQNQPQHF.

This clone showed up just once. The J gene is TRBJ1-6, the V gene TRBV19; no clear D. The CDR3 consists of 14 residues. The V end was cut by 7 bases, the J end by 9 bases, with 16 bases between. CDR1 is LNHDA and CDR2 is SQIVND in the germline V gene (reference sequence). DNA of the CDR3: TGTGCCAGTAACGAGGGTATCTTATCTTCACCCCTCCACTTT. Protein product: CASNEGILSSPLHF. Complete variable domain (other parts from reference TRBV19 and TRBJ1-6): DGGITQSPKYLFRKEGQNVTLSCEQNLNHDAMYWYRQDPGQGLRLIYYSQIVNDFQKGDIAEGYSVSREKKESFPLTVTSAQKNPTAFYLCASNEGILSSPLHFGNGTRLTVT.

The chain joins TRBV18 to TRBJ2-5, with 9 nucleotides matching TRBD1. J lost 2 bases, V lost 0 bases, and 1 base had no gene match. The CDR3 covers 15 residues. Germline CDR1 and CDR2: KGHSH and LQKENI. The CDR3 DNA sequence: TGTGCCAGCTCACCACCGACAGGGGGGCAAGAGACCCAGTACTTC. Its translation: CASSPPTGGQETQYF.

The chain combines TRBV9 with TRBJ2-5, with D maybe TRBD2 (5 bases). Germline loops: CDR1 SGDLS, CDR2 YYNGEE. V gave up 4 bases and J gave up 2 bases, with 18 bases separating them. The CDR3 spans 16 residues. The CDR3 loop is CASSRRLFSLQETQYF. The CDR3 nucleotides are TGTGCCAGCAGCCGGAGGCTCTTCTCCTTACAAGAGACCCAGTACTTC.

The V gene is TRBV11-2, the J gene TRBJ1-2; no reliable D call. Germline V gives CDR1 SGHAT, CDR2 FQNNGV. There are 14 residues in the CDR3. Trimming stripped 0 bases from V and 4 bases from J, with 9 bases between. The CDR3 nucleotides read TGTGCCAGCAGCTTAGAGAGGACGAGCTATGGCTACACCTTC. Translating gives CASSLERTSYGYTF.